The 28 T cell receptor beta chains in this list originate from one sample, sequenced in a study of T cell responses to AZD1222 COVID-19 vaccine. The repertoire was sequenced with immunoSEQ multiplex PCR; TCRdb's copy has only in-frame clones and lacks some. The data hold 100,000 to 120,000 clones, with 94% observed a single time. This specimen was peripheral blood, taken 28 days after the second AZD1222 dose. These receptors were taken from an adult who received the AZD1222 COVID-19 vaccine.

The rearrangement joins TRBV9 to TRBJ1-3, with 9 bases aligning to TRBD1. Trimming cost V 3 bases and J 0 bases; bases outside gene matches: 4. Looked up from germline, CDR1 is SGDLS and CDR2 is YYNGEE. The CDR3 runs to 16 residues. The CDR3 nucleotides are TGTGCCAGCAGCGGAACGACAGGGGGCTCTGGAAACACCATATATTTT. It specifies CASSGTTGGSGNTIYF.

The V gene is TRBV7-9, the J gene TRBJ2-1; 7 bases line up with TRBD2. Unmatched junction bases numbered 8, after V lost 3 bases and J lost 6 bases. CDR3 length: 15 amino acids. Germline loops: CDR1 SEHNR, CDR2 FQNEAQ (reference sequence). The CDR3, as DNA: TGTGCCAGCAGCTTGGCTAGCGGAGTTACCAATGAGCAGTTCTTC. Protein sequence: CASSLASGVTNEQFF.

The chain carries TRBV3-1 (or the pseudogene TRBV3-2) and TRBJ1-1; D perhaps matches TRBD1 (5 bases). Germline values: CDR1 LGHDT, CDR2 YNNKEL (reference sequence). The CDR3 loop spans 15 amino acids. V lost 2 bases and J lost 6, with 16 bases in between. The CDR3, as DNA: TGTGCCAGCAGCCAAAGGGCAGGGCCATACTCTGAAGCTTTCTTT. Translating it yields CASSQRAGPYSEAFF.

This chain links TRBV18 with TRBJ1-5, with 8 bases matching TRBD1. Germline trimming cut 4 bases from V and 7 bases from J; bases unmatched to any gene: 6. This CDR3 comprises 14 residues. The germline CDR1 and CDR2 sequences are KGHSH and LQKENI. In nucleotides, the CDR3 is TGTGCCAGCTCACTGGACAGGGAGACGCAGCCCCAGCATTTT. Translated, it gives CASSLDRETQPQHF.

A remark on this clone: The sample holds other DNA sequences that translate to the same CDR3. This chain joins TRBV14 and TRBJ2-5, with TRBD1 matching 7 bases. The CDR3 totals 14 residues. Germline assignment: CDR1 SGHDN and CDR2 FVKESK. V dropped 2 bases and J dropped 1; count of bases not matched to a gene: 1. Written as DNA, the CDR3 is TGTGCCAGCAGCCAAAACAGGGGCCAAGAGACCCAGTACTTC. Translation gives CASSQNRGQETQYF.

The CDR3 here is CASSFPRGEDTQYF. Here the CDR3 DNA reads TGTGCCAGCAGTTTTCCCAGGGGGGAGGATACGCAGTATTTT. This chain uses TRBV28 with TRBJ2-3; D perhaps matches TRBD1 (7 bases). Per germline, CDR1 MDHEN and CDR2 SYDVKM. The V end lost 3 bases, the J end lost 6 bases, and 13 bases lay between the germline ends. The CDR3 is made up of 14 amino acids.

The chain combines TRBV15 with TRBJ2-1; D ambiguous. Germline lookup yields CDR1 LNHNV and CDR2 YYDKDF (reference sequence). The CDR3 totals 15 residues. Deletions cut 0 bases from V and 4 bases from J, with 10 bases between. CDR3 nucleotides: TGTGCCACCAGCAGAGATCGGAGCCAATACAATGAGCAGTTCTTC. The encoded protein is CATSRDRSQYNEQFF.

In nucleotides, the CDR3 is TGTGCCAGCAGTCCCGGACAGGGCACTTGGCATTTT. It translates to CASSPGQGTWHF. V and J are TRBV12-3 or TRBV12-4 and TRBJ1-5, with 8 bases identical to TRBD1. Germline trimming cut 5 bases from V and 15 bases from J; bases unmatched to any gene: 9. The CDR3 runs 12 residues.

DNA of the CDR3: TGTGCCAGCAGTTTATCGTGGACGGTCAACTATGGCTACACCTTC. Translated, it gives CASSLSWTVNYGYTF. The chain is built from TRBV27 and TRBJ1-2; D call uncertain. CDR1 and CDR2 from the germline V gene are MNHEY and SMNVEV (reference sequence). Trimming took 0 bases from V and 2 from J, leaving 10 bases between them. CDR3 size: 15 residues.

The chain joins TRBV13 to TRBJ2-7, with D uncertain. V lost 2 bases to trimming and J lost 0 bases, with 17 bases between them. Looked up from germline, CDR1 is PRHDT and CDR2 is FYEKMQ (reference sequence). There are 17 residues in the CDR3. CDR3 residues: CASSLRLAAESSYEQYF. The CDR3 nucleotides read TGTGCCAGCAGCTTAAGGTTGGCGGCCGAAAGCTCCTACGAGCAGTACTTC. Full variable domain (outside the CDR3, taken from reference TRBV13 and TRBJ2-7): AAGVIQSPRHLIKEKRETATLKCYPIPRHDTVYWYQQGPGQDPQFLISFYEKMQSDKGSIPDRFSAQQFSDYHSELNMSSLELGDSALYFCASSLRLAAESSYEQYFGPGTRLTVT.

The chain links TRBV6-5 to TRBJ2-7; 7 bases align to TRBD1. V lost 4 bases to trimming and J lost 5 bases; unmatched junction nucleotides: 11. CDR1 and CDR2 from the germline V gene are MNHEY and SVGAGI. The CDR3 has 15 amino acids. The CDR3: CASSLSTGSLNEQYF. The CDR3 DNA sequence: TGTGCCAGCAGTTTATCGACAGGGAGTCTTAACGAGCAGTACTTC.

This clone was seen once. The V call is TRBV20-1, the J call TRBJ1-5, with D possibly TRBD1 on 6 matching bases. Germline values: CDR1 DFQATT, CDR2 SNEGSKA (reference sequence). CDR3 length equals 17 residues. Trimming pared 3 bases from V and 0 bases from J, leaving 18 bases between. The chain's CDR3 is CSASEGGPLDSNQPQHF. In DNA, the CDR3 is TGCAGTGCTAGTGAAGGGGGGCCCCTTGATAGCAATCAGCCCCAGCATTTT.

The chain employs TRBV10-3 and TRBJ1-3; 7 bases line up with TRBD1. Per germline, CDR1 ENHRY and CDR2 SYGVKD. V lost 11 bases and J lost 2; bases outside the gene matches: 12. CDR3 length equals 15 residues. In nucleotides, the CDR3 is TGTGCCGCAACGACCTTAGGGACAGCTGGAAACACCATATATTTT. This sequence encodes CAATTLGTAGNTIYF.

V is TRBV12-3 or TRBV12-4 and J is TRBJ1-1, with a possible D match to TRBD1 (6 bases). Trimming took 6 bases from V and 8 from J, leaving 16 bases between them. CDR3 length equals 13 residues. CDR3 protein: CASSYGQRLEAFF. In DNA, the CDR3 is TGTGCCAGCAGCTACGGACAGCGCTTGGAAGCTTTCTTT.

This clone was found once. V is TRBV7-2 and J is TRBJ2-3, with a tentative D call TRBD1 (6 bases). This CDR3 contains 17 residues. The ends were cut back, 1 base at V and 0 bases at J, with 14 bases in the middle. Germline CDR1 and CDR2: SGHTA and FQGNSA. This CDR3 reads CASSLEGRGTSTDTQYF. The CDR3 nucleotides read TGTGCCAGCAGCTTAGAGGGCAGGGGTACTAGCACAGATACGCAGTATTTT. Looking up the rest from reference TRBV7-2 and TRBJ2-3 gives the full variable domain: GAGVSQSPSNKVTEKGKDVELRCDPISGHTALYWYRQSLGQGLEFLIYFQGNSAPDKSGLPSDRFSAERTGGSVSTLTIQRTQQEDSAVYLCASSLEGRGTSTDTQYFGPGTRLTVL.

DNA for the CDR3: TGTGCCAGCATACAGGCAGGGGTATCTGAAGCTTTCTTT. It encodes CASIQAGVSEAFF. The chain is built from TRBV6-5 and TRBJ1-1; possibly TRBD1 for D (6 bases). The CDR3 is 13 amino acids. V lost 7 bases, J lost 6 bases, and 15 bases lay in between. The germline gives CDR1 MNHEY, CDR2 SVGAGI.

The chain employs TRBV5-4 and TRBJ2-3; no clear D gene. The CDR3 is 15 amino acids. Trimming removed 0 bases at V and 2 bases at J, with 10 bases between. Germline V gene data show CDR1 as SGHNT and CDR2 as YYREEE (reference sequence). Here the CDR3 DNA reads TGTGCCAGCAGCTTGGCCGGGTTGAACACAGATACGCAGTATTTT. As protein: CASSLAGLNTDTQYF.

On this clone itself: The junction departs from germline at one end; a sequencing error may be responsible. The genes are TRBV18 and TRBJ1-6, with D possibly TRBD1 on 5 matching bases. The CDR3 length is 17 residues. Germline V lookup: CDR1 KGHSH, CDR2 LQKENI. The CDR3 spells CASSPQGISSYNSPLHF. The CDR3 nucleotides are TGTGCCAGTTCACCCCAGGGAATTAGCTCCTATAATTCACCCCTCCACTTT.

This sequence joins TRBV2 and TRBJ1-1; D ambiguous. V was cut by 4 bases and J by 1 base, with 10 bases left in between. Germline V gene sequence: CDR1 SNHLY, CDR2 FYNNEI. The CDR3 loop spans 14 amino acids. The CDR3 is CASSAVTTNTEAFF. CDR3 nucleotide sequence: TGTGCCAGCAGTGCGGTGACAACGAACACTGAAGCTTTCTTT. The entire variable domain, with the rest obtained from reference TRBV2 and TRBJ1-1, is as follows: EPEVTQTPSHQVTQMGQEVILRCVPISNHLYFYWYRQILGQKVEFLVSFYNNEISEKSEIFDDQFSVERPDGSNFTLKIRSTKLEDSAMYFCASSAVTTNTEAFFGQGTRLTVV.

This chain joins TRBV5-1 and TRBJ1-2; D may be TRBD1 (6 bases). V was pared by 0 bases and J by 3 bases, with 12 bases between. The CDR3 is 15 residues long. The germline V gene has CDR1 SGHRS and CDR2 YFSETQ. Here the CDR3 DNA reads TGCGCCAGCAGCTTGGCCCAGGGGCTCGACTATGGCTACACCTTC. Its translation is CASSLAQGLDYGYTF.

The rearrangement uses TRBV2 and TRBJ2-1; no firm D call. This CDR3 is built from 14 residues. V gave up 3 bases and J gave up 6 bases, with 12 bases separating them. Germline V CDR1 and CDR2: SNHLY, FYNNEI. The DNA of the CDR3 is TGTGCCAGCAGTGATGAGGTTTTGGGCAATGAGCAGTTCTTC. Its translation: CASSDEVLGNEQFF. The full variable domain, its missing parts supplied by reference TRBV2 and TRBJ2-1, is EPEVTQTPSHQVTQMGQEVILRCVPISNHLYFYWYRQILGQKVEFLVSFYNNEISEKSEIFDDQFSVERPDGSNFTLKIRSTKLEDSAMYFCASSDEVLGNEQFFGPGTRLTVL.

Here the CDR3 DNA reads TGTGCCAGCAGCTTAGCGGGCGGGGTGGAGACCCAGTACTTC. It specifies CASSLAGGVETQYF. The V and J genes are TRBV7-6 and TRBJ2-5, with a weak D call TRBD2 (6 bases). CDR3 length: 14 residues. Germline loops: CDR1 SGHVS, CDR2 FNYEAQ. The V gene lost 0 bases and the J gene lost 5 bases, with 10 bases spanning the gap.

The count of this clone is one. This chain uses TRBV12-3 or TRBV12-4 with TRBJ1-2, with 7 bases that match TRBD1. The V and J ends lost 6 bases and 2 bases, in that order; junction bases with no gene match: 3. This CDR3 region has 13 residues. The CDR3 region is CASSTTGNYGYTF. In nucleotides, the CDR3 is TGTGCCAGCAGCACGACAGGGAACTATGGCTACACCTTC.

This rearrangement joins TRBV5-6 to TRBJ2-5; D might be TRBD2 (7 bases). The CDR3 has 17 amino acids. The germline V and J ends were trimmed by 2 bases and 3 bases, with 20 bases remaining between them. Germline loops: CDR1 SGHDT, CDR2 YYEEEE. The CDR3 nucleotides are TGTGCCAGCAGCTTATGGGGGCGTACTAGCGCCGAAGAGACCCAGTACTTC. This encodes CASSLWGRTSAEETQYF.

This rearrangement joins TRBV2 to TRBJ1-3; TRBD1 is a possible D gene (5 bases). CDR3 length equals 19 residues. Per germline, CDR1 SNHLY and CDR2 FYNNEI. V shed 8 bases and J shed 4 bases, with 30 bases lying between them. CDR3 sequence reads: CASRAFMIRGDPLGNTIYF. For the CDR3, the DNA is TGTGCCAGCCGGGCCTTTATGATACGGGGCGATCCCCTCGGAAACACCATATATTTT.

The V call is TRBV5-6, the J call TRBJ1-6; D perhaps matches TRBD1 (6 bases). Germline V gene sequence: CDR1 SGHDT, CDR2 YYEEEE. V was cut by 0 bases and J by 0 bases, with 13 bases left in between. The CDR3 consists of 18 residues. The CDR3 DNA follows: TGTGCCAGCAGCTTGGGACTACAGGGAAACTCCTATAATTCACCCCTCCACTTT. This sequence encodes CASSLGLQGNSYNSPLHF.

The chain has TRBV10-3 and TRBJ1-2; D might be TRBD1 (5 bases). The CDR3 has 16 residues. The V gene lost 0 bases and the J gene lost 7 bases, with 18 bases spanning the gap. Germline CDR1 is ENHRY and CDR2 is SYGVKD. CDR3 sequence reads: CAISESNWGNEGGYTF. The DNA of the CDR3 is TGTGCCATCAGTGAGTCGAACTGGGGCAACGAAGGTGGCTACACCTTC.

V and J are TRBV27 and TRBJ2-2, with 11 positions matching TRBD1. Unmatched junction bases numbered 3, after V lost 4 bases and J lost 5 bases. The CDR3 has 15 residues. Germline V gene data show CDR1 as MNHEY and CDR2 as SMNVEV (reference sequence). As DNA, the CDR3 is TGTGCCAGCAGTTCCGGGACAGGGGGAACCGGGGAGCTGTTTTTT. The encoded protein is CASSSGTGGTGELFF.